This T cell receptor beta chain emerged from a study of control samples from healthy donors and cancer patients. J was trimmed by 3 bases and V by 4 bases; bases with no gene match: 4. This CDR3 spans 14 amino acids. Germline CDR1 SGHNT, CDR2 YYREEE (reference sequence). Produced via immunoSEQ multiplex PCR; TCRdb's table is partial and in-frame only. The sample carries 130,000 to 150,000 clones, 91% recorded once. Sequenced sample: blood. The V call is TRBV5-4, the J call TRBJ2-5; 9 bases line up with TRBD1. This clonotype originated in a man aged 25-40 years in good health. CDR3 amino acids: CASSEGQGKETQYF. In DNA, the CDR3 is TGTGCCAGCAGCGAGGGACAGGGAAAAGAGACCCAGTACTTC.